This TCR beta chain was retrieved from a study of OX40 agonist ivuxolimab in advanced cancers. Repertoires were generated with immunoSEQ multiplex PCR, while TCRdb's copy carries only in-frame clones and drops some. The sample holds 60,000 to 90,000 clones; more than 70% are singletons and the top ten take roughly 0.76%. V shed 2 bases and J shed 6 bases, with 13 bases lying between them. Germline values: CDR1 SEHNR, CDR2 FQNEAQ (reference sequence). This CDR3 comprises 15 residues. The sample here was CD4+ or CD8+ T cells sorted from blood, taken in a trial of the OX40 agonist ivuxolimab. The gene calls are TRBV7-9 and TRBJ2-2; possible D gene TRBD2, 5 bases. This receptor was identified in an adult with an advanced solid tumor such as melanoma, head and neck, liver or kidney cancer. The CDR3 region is CASSLREGWSGELFF. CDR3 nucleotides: TGTGCCAGCAGCTTACGGGAAGGTTGGTCCGGGGAGCTGTTTTTT.